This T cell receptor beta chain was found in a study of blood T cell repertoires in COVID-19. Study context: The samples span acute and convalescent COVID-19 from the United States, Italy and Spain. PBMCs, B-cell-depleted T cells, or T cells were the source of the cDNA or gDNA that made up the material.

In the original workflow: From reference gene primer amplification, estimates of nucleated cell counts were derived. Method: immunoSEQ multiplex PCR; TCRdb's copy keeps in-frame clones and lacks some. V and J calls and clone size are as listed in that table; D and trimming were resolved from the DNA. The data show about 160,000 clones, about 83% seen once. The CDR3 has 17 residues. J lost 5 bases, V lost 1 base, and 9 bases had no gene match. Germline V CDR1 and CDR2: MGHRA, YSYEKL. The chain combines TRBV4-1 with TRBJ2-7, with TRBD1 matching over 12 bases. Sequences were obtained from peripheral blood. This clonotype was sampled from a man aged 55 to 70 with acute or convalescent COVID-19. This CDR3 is CASSQVRGTGGEDEQYF. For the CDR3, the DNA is TGCGCCAGCAGCCAAGTACGCGGGACAGGGGGCGAAGACGAGCAGTACTTC.